These 20 T cell receptor beta chains share one sample of origin, sequenced in a study of shared clonotypes between healthy human individuals. The data were produced by immunoSEQ multiplex PCR, yet TCRdb's version contains in-frame clones alone and is incomplete. Of millions of clones listed, 95% were seen once; the top ten hold 0.1% to 0.15%. Material: naive CD4+ T cells sorted from blood. Noted subset: CD45RA+ positively selected. The receptors originated from a man aged 18 to 29 in good health.

About this clone itself: This sample includes further DNA sequences coding for the same CDR3. The J gene is TRBJ2-2, the V gene TRBV7-9; no definite D call. Trimming took off 1 base at V and 0 bases at J, with 6 bases between the two ends. The CDR3 sequence is 15 residues long. CDR1 and CDR2 (germline): SEHNR, FQNEAQ (reference sequence). Written as DNA, the CDR3 is TGTGCCAGCAGCTTAGGGACGGCGAACACCGGGGAGCTGTTTTTT. Residues: CASSLGTANTGELFF.

The rearrangement joins TRBV7-9 to TRBJ2-5, with a possible D match to TRBD2 (5 bases). Germline assignment: CDR1 SEHNR and CDR2 FQNEAQ (reference sequence). V was shortened by 1 base and J by 5 bases, with 11 bases between the two germline ends. The CDR3 consists of 14 residues. The DNA of the CDR3 is TGTGCCAGCAGCTTAGTTGGGGAGAGGGAGACCCAGTACTTC. This encodes CASSLVGERETQYF.

The V and J genes are TRBV19 and TRBJ2-7, with D perhaps TRBD1 (6 bases). This CDR3 is built from 14 residues. Germline values: CDR1 LNHDA, CDR2 SQIVND (reference sequence). The V gene lost 5 bases and the J gene lost 2 bases, with 13 bases spanning the gap. The CDR3 region has the DNA TGTGCCAGTAGTGCACGGGACACTACCTACGAGCAGTACTTC. Residues: CASSARDTTYEQYF.

The J gene is TRBJ1-6, the V gene TRBV7-8, with 11 nucleotides matching TRBD1. The CDR3 covers 16 residues. The junction had 5 bases not matched to a gene; V was cut back by 1 base and J by 9 bases. Germline CDR1 is SGHVS and CDR2 is FQNEAQ. The CDR3 DNA follows: TGTGCCAGCAGCTTAGGTCGGACAGGGGGCAGTTCACCCCTCCACTTT. This codes for CASSLGRTGGSSPLHF.

With regard to this clone: This specimen includes other DNA sequences encoding the same CDR3. V is TRBV19 and J is TRBJ1-2; no reliable D call. In germline, CDR1 is LNHDA, CDR2 SQIVND (reference sequence). This CDR3 has 12 amino acids. V dropped 3 bases and J dropped 4 bases, with 6 bases sitting between them. The CDR3 region is CASSIVGYGYTF. CDR3 DNA: TGTGCCAGTAGTATTGTCGGCTATGGCTACACCTTC.

The chain couples TRBV25-1 to TRBJ2-3, with 10 positions matching TRBD2. The CDR3 is made up of 14 amino acids. The V gene end was trimmed by 4 bases and the J gene end by 5 bases; junction bases not matched to a gene: 3. The germline V gene encodes CDR1 MGHDK and CDR2 SYGVNS. The CDR3 coding sequence is TGTGCCAGCAGTGCTAGCGGGAGACTAGATACGCAGTATTTT. Amino acid sequence: CASSASGRLDTQYF.

This chain uses TRBV30 with TRBJ1-1; TRBD1 agrees at 7 bases. The CDR3 contains 15 residues. Trimming at V came to 2 bases and at J to 1 base, leaving 7 bases not matched to a gene. CDR1 GTSNPN and CDR2 SVGIG come from the germline V gene (reference sequence). In DNA, the CDR3 is TGTGCCTGGAGTTTACCCGGGACAGCGAACACTGAAGCTTTCTTT. This encodes CAWSLPGTANTEAFF.

The V gene is TRBV10-3, the J gene TRBJ1-2; a possible D gene is TRBD1 (5 bases). The germline V gene has CDR1 ENHRY and CDR2 SYGVKD. This CDR3 is built from 12 residues. Trimming stripped 8 bases from V and 5 bases from J, with 12 bases between. The DNA of the CDR3 is TGTGCCATCGCCGGGGGTGGTTATGGCTACACCTTC. Its translation is CAIAGGGYGYTF.

The chain carries TRBV19 and TRBJ2-7; 14 nucleotides align to TRBD2. Germline CDR1 and CDR2: LNHDA and SQIVND (reference sequence). This CDR3 has 15 residues. The J segment lost 7 bases and the V segment lost 5 bases, leaving 7 bases of the junction unmatched. This chain's CDR3 is CASSPQGTSGSEQYF. DNA of the CDR3: TGTGCCAGTAGTCCCCAAGGGACTAGCGGGAGTGAGCAGTACTTC. The variable domain in full, with the rest retrieved from reference TRBV19 and TRBJ2-7, is DGGITQSPKYLFRKEGQNVTLSCEQNLNHDAMYWYRQDPGQGLRLIYYSQIVNDFQKGDIAEGYSVSREKKESFPLTVTSAQKNPTAFYLCASSPQGTSGSEQYFGPGTRLTVT.

The CDR3 DNA reads TGCAGTTTGGGGAGGGGAAACACCATATATTTT. Its protein product is CSLGRGNTIYF. The chain joins TRBV20-1 to TRBJ1-3, with no clear D. Per germline, CDR1 DFQATT and CDR2 SNEGSKA (reference sequence). Trimming pared 8 bases from V and 4 bases from J, leaving 9 bases between. The CDR3 runs to 11 residues.

The V and J genes are TRBV4-3 and TRBJ2-7; D remains ambiguous. The length of the CDR3 is 14 residues. Trimming cost V 1 base and J 3 bases, with 10 bases left between them. CDR1 and CDR2 (germline): LGHNA, YSLEER. The CDR3 DNA is TGCGCCAGCAGCCAAGTCTCGCTGGGCTACGAGCAGTACTTC. Translating gives CASSQVSLGYEQYF.

The V call is TRBV5-1, the J call TRBJ2-2, with 7 bases identical to TRBD1. Germline V gene lookup returns CDR1 SGHRS and CDR2 YFSETQ. This CDR3 comprises 16 residues. After removal of 3 bases from V and 3 bases from J, the junction contained 8 bases not matched to a gene. The CDR3 bases are TGCGCCAGCAGCTCTGAGGGGGCGAGTCACACCGGGGAGCTGTTTTTT. Translating gives CASSSEGASHTGELFF.

The J gene is TRBJ1-2, the V gene TRBV4-1, with a possible D match to TRBD1 (5 bases). In germline, CDR1 is MGHRA, CDR2 YSYEKL. There are 14 residues in the CDR3. V was pared by 1 base and J by 6 bases, with 12 bases between. CDR3 nucleotides: TGCGCCAGCAGCCAAGGGACATTCGGAGATGGCTACACCTTC. Translating gives CASSQGTFGDGYTF.

The chain carries TRBV11-2 and TRBJ2-7, with TRBD1 as a possible D gene (5 bases). The CDR3 has 15 amino acids. Germline V gives CDR1 SGHAT, CDR2 FQNNGV. The V end lost 3 bases, the J end lost 5 bases, and 17 bases lay between the germline ends. The CDR3 DNA is TGTGCCAGCAGCTTCACCGACAGCCGGGTTCACGAGCAGTACTTC. It specifies CASSFTDSRVHEQYF.

The V call is TRBV19, the J call TRBJ2-1, with D perhaps TRBD2 (5 bases). Germline V gene lookup returns CDR1 LNHDA and CDR2 SQIVND (reference sequence). This CDR3 region has 12 residues. V shed 2 bases and J shed 6 bases, with 5 bases lying between them. In nucleotides, the CDR3 is TGTGCCAGTAGTATACTAGCCAATGAGCAGTTCTTC. It translates to CASSILANEQFF.

This clone appeared a single time. This chain connects TRBV2 to TRBJ2-5; TRBD2 aligns across 9 bases. In germline, CDR1 is SNHLY, CDR2 FYNNEI. The CDR3 totals 14 residues. V trimming: 7 bases; J trimming: 7 bases; junction bases outside the gene matches: 10. The CDR3 sequence is CASTVAGAPATQYF. DNA of the CDR3: TGTGCCAGCACCGTAGCGGGGGCGCCCGCGACCCAGTACTTC. Together with reference TRBV2 and TRBJ2-5, the CDR3 gives the full variable domain: EPEVTQTPSHQVTQMGQEVILRCVPISNHLYFYWYRQILGQKVEFLVSFYNNEISEKSEIFDDQFSVERPDGSNFTLKIRSTKLEDSAMYFCASTVAGAPATQYFGPGTRLLVL.

The chain is built from TRBV2 and TRBJ1-4, with 7 bases aligning to TRBD1. Germline V gene lookup returns CDR1 SNHLY and CDR2 FYNNEI. This CDR3 has 15 residues. With V trimmed by 7 bases and J by 0 bases, 5 bases remained unmatched. CDR3 sequence: CASKNQGATNEKLFF. The CDR3 DNA sequence: TGTGCCAGCAAGAACCAGGGGGCAACTAATGAAAAACTGTTTTTT.

The chain uses TRBV5-1 and TRBJ2-3, with unresolved D. This CDR3 comprises 13 residues. Germline V CDR1 and CDR2: SGHRS, YFSETQ. The V and J ends lost 3 bases and 3 bases respectively, with 8 bases between them. CDR3: CASSYHETDTQYF. CDR3 DNA: TGCGCCAGCAGCTACCATGAGACAGATACGCAGTATTTT.

The CDR3: CASSQDAVRQYF. Written as DNA, the CDR3 is TGTGCCAGCAGCCAAGATGCGGTTAGGCAGTACTTC. The chain carries TRBV14 and TRBJ2-7, with unresolved D. Germline V gives CDR1 SGHDN, CDR2 FVKESK. With 0 bases removed from V and 9 bases from J, the gap between germline ends came to 9 bases. The CDR3 sequence is 12 residues long.

This chain links TRBV5-6 with TRBJ2-5; D is unclear. The CDR3 has 12 amino acids. The V end lost 3 bases, the J end lost 5 bases, and 8 bases lay between the germline ends. Looked up from germline, CDR1 is SGHDT and CDR2 is YYEEEE. The CDR3 reads CASSSGGETQYF. In DNA, the CDR3 is TGTGCCAGCAGCTCGGGTGGGGAGACCCAGTACTTC.